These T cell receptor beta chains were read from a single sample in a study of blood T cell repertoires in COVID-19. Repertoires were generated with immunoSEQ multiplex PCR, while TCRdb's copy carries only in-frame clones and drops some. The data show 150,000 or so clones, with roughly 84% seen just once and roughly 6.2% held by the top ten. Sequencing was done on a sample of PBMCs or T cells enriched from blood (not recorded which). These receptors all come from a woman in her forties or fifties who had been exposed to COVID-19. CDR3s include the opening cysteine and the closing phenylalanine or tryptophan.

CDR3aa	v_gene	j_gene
CASSYSPGRDYEQYF	TRBV6-5	TRBJ2-7
CASSLVLAGGQETQYF	TRBV11-3	TRBJ2-5
CSVLAPNTEAFF	TRBV29-1	TRBJ1-1
CASSRTSGSEDTQYF	TRBV5-4	TRBJ2-3
CASSSLGAGNTEAFF	TRBV7-8	TRBJ1-1
CASSVDRGSYNEQFF	TRBV10-1	TRBJ2-1
CASSSLAGNTEAFF	TRBV10-2	TRBJ1-1
CASSGGQGTYEQYF	TRBV10-1	TRBJ2-7
CSVTGEISGANVLTF	TRBV29-1	TRBJ2-6
CASSRRLAGGPGETQYF	TRBV5-1	TRBJ2-5
CASSYSGDRAFPQHF	TRBV6-5	TRBJ1-5
CASSGGTSYNEQFF	TRBV27	TRBJ2-1
CASSPMAGRPTDTQYF	TRBV7-2	TRBJ2-3
CASSTTVGPGPVGELFF	TRBV19	TRBJ2-2
CSVEGSLGAFYGYTF	TRBV29-1	TRBJ1-2
CAISPGQGFDGYTF	TRBV10-3	TRBJ1-2
CASHKPGTGFTEAFF	TRBV11-2	TRBJ1-1
CASSYAGQGLGGVGYTF	TRBV27	TRBJ1-2
CASSWYRVGNTGELFF	TRBV5-6	TRBJ2-2
CASGLEGHNYGYTF	TRBV12-5	TRBJ1-2
CASGPNRSGGNELFF	TRBV28	TRBJ1-4
CASSSLMLAGGYEQYF	TRBV6-2/TRBV6-3	TRBJ2-7
CASSWDGGPGDEKLFF	TRBV5-6	TRBJ1-4
CASSHTRAGELFF	TRBV12-3/TRBV12-4	TRBJ2-2
CASSSGRYEKLFF	TRBV5-1	TRBJ1-4
CATSDFFGGRQFF	TRBV24-1	TRBJ2-1
CASSLTGERAFF	TRBV7-2	TRBJ2-1
CASSLGTGGNTIYF	TRBV3-1/TRBV3-2	TRBJ1-3
CASSGDSNEKLFF	TRBV2	TRBJ1-4